This entry features one T cell receptor (beta chain) sequence. As yet, its antigen is unknown. The length of the CDR3 is 17 residues. The junction had 8 bases not matched to a gene; V was cut back by 2 bases and J by 3 bases. CDR1 and CDR2 (germline): SGHTA, FQGTGA. Amplification used 60 Vbeta primers and 13 Jbeta primers. Profiling relied on immunoSEQ multiplex PCR, and the TCRdb table lists in-frame clones only, not all of them. The sample contains about 160,000 clones, 80% of which appear only once. The source of the sample is a study of cytomegalovirus exposure and HLA in healthy donors. Study-wide findings and caveats: Previously analyzed data showed that most TCR beta V segments were productive at a frequency of about 90% or about 30%. While the bulk of TCR sequences proved rare, some public TCRs turned up in many donors.

The chain recombines TRBV7-3 with TRBJ2-2, with 8 positions matching TRBD1. Material for sequencing was PBMCs. This clonotype was obtained from a man younger than 40 in good health and CMV-seronegative. The CDR3 is CASSLFAGGADTGELFF. Written as DNA, the CDR3 is TGTGCCAGCAGCTTATTCGCAGGGGGCGCGGACACCGGGGAGCTGTTTTTT.